The 14 T cell receptor beta chains below come from one sample, sequenced in a study of vaccination and CD4 T cells after COVID-19. Sequencing of DNA taken from cultured CD4+ T cells relied on the Oncomine TCR Beta short-read assay. TCRdb recomputed calls from the PCR reads with MiXCR, one row per CDR3 protein. The sample has about 6,500 distinct CDR3 sequences, more than 45% seen once. Treatment given: approximately 9-day PBMC culture with coronavirus spike peptide pools or control peptides (ViraFEST assay). Samples of CD4+ T cells were obtained from the unexposed donor before the COVID-19 pandemic (2011-2018). These receptors are not linked to any known antigen. The sample taken for sequencing was CD4+ T cells from blood, cultured in vitro. The receptors derive from a human donor in good health.

The J gene is TRBJ1-1, the V gene TRBV7-8; 10 positions agree with TRBD1. The CDR3 spans 13 residues. V lost 4 bases and J lost 8; bases outside the gene matches: 4. Germline loops: CDR1 SGHVS, CDR2 FQNEAQ. The chain's CDR3 is CASSSWDRGEAFF. In nucleotides, the CDR3 is TGTGCCAGCAGCTCCTGGGACAGGGGCGAAGCTTTCTTT. Complete variable domain (other parts from reference TRBV7-8 and TRBJ1-1): GAGVSQSPRYKVAKRGQDVALRCDPISGHVSLFWYQQALGQGPEFLTYFQNEAQLDKSGLPSDRFFAERPEGSVSTLKIQRTQQEDSAVYLCASSSWDRGEAFFGQGTRLTVV.

J is TRBJ2-5 and V is TRBV12-3 or TRBV12-4, with no clear D. Trimming took off 1 base at V and 2 bases at J, with 8 bases between the two ends. The CDR3 sequence is 14 residues long. The CDR3 sequence is CASSLGATQETQYF. CDR3 sequence (DNA): TGTGCCAGCAGTTTAGGGGCCACACAAGAGACCCAGTACTTC.

This sequence joins TRBV7-2 and TRBJ1-5, with D possibly being TRBD1 (6 bases). The CDR3 consists of 14 residues. V lost 5 bases, J lost 6 bases, and 14 bases lay in between. CDR1 is SGHTA, CDR2 FQGNSA, per germline. The CDR3 sequence: CASSAGDVGQPQHF. The CDR3 region has the DNA TGTGCCAGCAGCGCAGGGGATGTCGGTCAGCCCCAGCATTTT. Full variable domain (rest looked up from reference TRBV7-2 and TRBJ1-5): GAGVSQSPSNKVTEKGKDVELRCDPISGHTALYWYRQSLGQGLEFLIYFQGNSAPDKSGLPSDRFSAERTGGSVSTLTIQRTQQEDSAVYLCASSAGDVGQPQHFGDGTRLSIL.

In this sample, this clonotype turned up a few times. The V call is TRBV6-1, the J call TRBJ1-2, with a weak D call TRBD1 (5 bases). The ends were cut back, 1 base at V and 4 bases at J, with 10 bases in the middle. CDR3 size: 14 residues. Germline V gene lookup returns CDR1 MNHNS and CDR2 SASEGT. As DNA, the CDR3 is TGTGCCAGCAGTGAAGTAGGGGTATCCTATGGCTACACCTTC. Protein product: CASSEVGVSYGYTF.

The CDR3 loop is CANAHQSSYNEQFF. The CDR3, as DNA: TGTGCCAATGCCCACCAGAGCTCCTACAATGAGCAGTTCTTC. This chain uses TRBV7-9 with TRBJ2-1; the D is unclear. Between the trimmed V and J ends, which lost 10 bases and 0 bases, there was a span of 13 bases. Germline V CDR1 and CDR2: SEHNR, FQNEAQ (reference sequence). The CDR3 has 14 amino acids. The entire variable domain, with the rest obtained from reference TRBV7-9 and TRBJ2-1, is as follows: DTGVSQNPRHKITKRGQNVTFRCDPISEHNRLYWYRQTLGQGPEFLTYFQNEAQLEKSRLLSDRFSAERPKGSFSTLEIQRTEQGDSAMYLCANAHQSSYNEQFFGPGTRLTVL.

This clonotype appeared a few times. The J gene is TRBJ1-5, the V gene TRBV20-1; no clear D gene. Germline CDR1 is DFQATT and CDR2 is SNEGSKA (reference sequence). V lost 2 bases and J lost 3, with 11 bases in between. There are 14 residues in the CDR3. The CDR3 DNA reads TGCAGTGCTAGATTTCCACAGCCCAATCAGCCCCAGCATTTT. Amino acid sequence: CSARFPQPNQPQHF.

The gene calls are TRBV20-1 and TRBJ1-6; D is unclear. The germline V and J ends were trimmed by 4 bases and 7 bases, with 11 bases remaining between them. The germline V gene encodes CDR1 DFQATT and CDR2 SNEGSKA (reference sequence). The CDR3 spans 13 residues. CDR3 bases: TGCAGTGCTACCGGGCCAAACAATTCACCCCTCCACTTT. Translating it yields CSATGPNNSPLHF.

This clonotype was recorded only once. V gene TRBV20-1 combines with J gene TRBJ2-7; possibly TRBD1 for D (6 bases). Trimming shortened V by 1 base and J by 2 bases, and 6 bases separated the two germline ends. This CDR3 contains 12 residues. Looked up from germline, CDR1 is DFQATT and CDR2 is SNEGSKA (reference sequence). This CDR3 is CSARGDTYEQYF. CDR3 nucleotides: TGCAGTGCTAGAGGGGACACCTACGAGCAGTACTTC.

The rearrangement links TRBV19 to TRBJ1-1; 11 bases match TRBD1. The CDR3 contains 15 residues. Germline CDR1 is LNHDA and CDR2 is SQIVND (reference sequence). The J segment lost 5 bases and the V segment lost 4 bases, leaving 6 bases of the junction unmatched. As DNA, the CDR3 is TGTGCCAGTAGTAAAGGGGGGACAGGGGGGACTGAAGCTTTCTTT. It yields the protein CASSKGGTGGTEAFF.

The chain joins TRBV20-1 to TRBJ2-1; D is unresolved. V was clipped by 5 bases and J by 10 bases, with 9 bases between them. The CDR3 length is 10 residues. Germline-derived CDR1 and CDR2 are DFQATT and SNEGSKA (reference sequence). The CDR3 sequence is CSALTTEQFF. CDR3 in DNA: TGCAGTGCTCTGACCACCGAGCAGTTCTTC.

The rearrangement joins TRBV6-1 to TRBJ1-2; D ambiguous. The CDR3 runs 15 residues. CDR1 and CDR2 (germline): MNHNS, SASEGT. V lost 0 bases, J lost 3 bases, and 11 bases lay in between. The CDR3 is CASSEALKGHYGYTF. The CDR3 DNA sequence: TGTGCCAGCAGTGAAGCGCTAAAGGGTCACTATGGCTACACCTTC.

J is TRBJ2-7 and V is TRBV6-1; D gene unclear. CDR1 and CDR2 from the germline V gene are MNHNS and SASEGT. The CDR3 totals 11 residues. The germline V and J ends were trimmed by 3 bases and 5 bases, with 5 bases remaining between them. Here the CDR3 reads CASSEIHEQYF. Here the CDR3 DNA reads TGTGCCAGCAGTGAGATCCACGAGCAGTACTTC.

V usage is TRBV12-3 or TRBV12-4 and J usage is TRBJ1-2, with TRBD1 as a possible D gene (5 bases). The CDR3 contains 14 residues. Trimming removed 5 bases from V and 7 bases from J, with 17 bases in between. CDR3 coding DNA: TGTGCCAGCAGTCAAACATCGGACATCTCTGGCTACACCTTC. It codes for CASSQTSDISGYTF.

This clonotype has a single count. The V and J genes are TRBV19 and TRBJ1-5, with a possible D match to TRBD1 (5 bases). There are 15 residues in the CDR3. The germline CDR1 and CDR2 sequences are LNHDA and SQIVND (reference sequence). The V end lost 4 bases, the J end lost 2 bases, and 12 bases lay between the germline ends. The DNA of the CDR3 is TGTGCCAGTAGTAAATCGAGGGGTGGCAATCAGCCCCAGCATTTT. It codes for CASSKSRGGNQPQHF.